Sequencing of this T cell receptor beta chain was carried out in a study of blood T cell repertoires in COVID-19. Germline-derived CDR1 and CDR2 are SGHDT and YYEEEE. J gave up 0 bases and V 0 bases, and 3 bases lay outside the gene matches. The length of the CDR3 is 15 residues. The data were produced by immunoSEQ multiplex PCR, yet TCRdb's version contains in-frame clones alone and is incomplete. The data hold about 410,000 clones, with nearly 90% observed a single time. This TCR was recovered from a woman under 40 who had recovered from COVID-19. Sample: PBMCs or T cells enriched from blood (not recorded which). This chain uses TRBV5-6 with TRBJ2-7; 7 bases are shared with TRBD1. Here the CDR3 DNA reads TGTGCCAGCAGCTTGGCGGGACAGAGCTCCTACGAGCAGTACTTC. Protein: CASSLAGQSSYEQYF.